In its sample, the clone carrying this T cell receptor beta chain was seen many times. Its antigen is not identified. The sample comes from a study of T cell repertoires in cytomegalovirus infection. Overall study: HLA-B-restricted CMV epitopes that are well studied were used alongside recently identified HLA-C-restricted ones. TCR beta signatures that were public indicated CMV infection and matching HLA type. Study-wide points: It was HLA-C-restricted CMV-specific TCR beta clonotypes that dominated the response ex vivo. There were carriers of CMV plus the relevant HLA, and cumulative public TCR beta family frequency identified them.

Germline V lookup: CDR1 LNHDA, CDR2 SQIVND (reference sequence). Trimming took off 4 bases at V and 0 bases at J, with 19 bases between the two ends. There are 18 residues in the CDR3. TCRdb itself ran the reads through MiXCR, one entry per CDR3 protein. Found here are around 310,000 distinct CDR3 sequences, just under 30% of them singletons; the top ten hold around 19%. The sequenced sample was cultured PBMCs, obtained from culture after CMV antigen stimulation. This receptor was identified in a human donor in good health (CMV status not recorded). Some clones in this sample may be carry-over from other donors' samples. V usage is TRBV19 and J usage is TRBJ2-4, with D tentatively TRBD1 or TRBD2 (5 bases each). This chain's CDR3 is CASSKAGTNRGAKNIQYF. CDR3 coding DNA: TGTGCCAGTAGTAAAGCAGGGACCAACCGCGGAGCCAAAAACATTCAGTACTTC.